Each of the 11 T cell receptor beta chains below was sequenced from the same sample in a study of cytomegalovirus exposure and HLA in healthy donors. The PCR contained 60 Vbeta and 13 Jbeta primers. The table came from immunoSEQ multiplex PCR; TCRdb's copy has only in-frame clones and leaves some out. The data contain 170,000 or so clones, 84% of them singletons. Sequencing was performed on PBMCs. The source of these receptors is a girl aged 10-17 years in good health and CMV-seropositive.

This chain connects TRBV19 to TRBJ1-1; 7 bases are shared with TRBD1. Trimming cost V 7 bases and J 13 bases; bases outside gene matches: 9. The germline V gene encodes CDR1 LNHDA and CDR2 SQIVND (reference sequence). The CDR3 has 11 residues. The CDR3 sequence: CASKSGGNIFF. The DNA of the CDR3 is TGTGCCAGTAAGTCAGGGGGAAATATTTTCTTT.

V usage is TRBV7-8 and J usage is TRBJ2-1; 16 positions agree with TRBD2. The V gene end was trimmed by 4 bases and the J gene end by 4 bases; junction bases not matched to a gene: 7. This CDR3 region has 18 residues. The germline CDR1 and CDR2 sequences are SGHVS and FQNEAQ. The CDR3 DNA follows: TGTGCCAGCAGCTCCCTCGGGACTAGCGGGGGGGAATACAATGAGCAGTTCTTC. Translated, it gives CASSSLGTSGGEYNEQFF.

This clone appeared a single time. The chain is built from TRBV7-3 and TRBJ2-6, with TRBD2 matching over 7 bases. Germline CDR1 reads SGHTA; CDR2 reads FQGTGA. Trimming cost V 5 bases and J 0 bases; bases outside gene matches: 7. The CDR3 covers 17 residues. This CDR3 reads CASSLMGGDSGANVLTF. The CDR3 DNA sequence: TGTGCCAGCAGCCTGATGGGGGGGGACTCTGGGGCCAACGTCCTGACTTTC.

The rearrangement uses TRBV5-4 and TRBJ1-4, with D unresolved. Germline CDR1 reads SGHNT; CDR2 reads YYREEE (reference sequence). Trimming shortened V by 2 bases and J by 0 bases, and 14 bases separated the two germline ends. The CDR3 contains 17 residues. Written as DNA, the CDR3 is TGTGCCAGCAGCTTTGGTTTGGATCGGGCAACTAATGAAAAACTGTTTTTT. This codes for CASSFGLDRATNEKLFF.

This chain joins TRBV10-3 and TRBJ2-1, with 9 bases that match TRBD1. V lost 8 bases, J lost 6 bases, and 11 bases stayed unmatched. The CDR3 length is 15 residues. Germline assignment: CDR1 ENHRY and CDR2 SYGVKD. The CDR3 DNA reads TGTGCCATCCGGTCCGGGACAGGGAATGTCAATGAGCAGTTCTTC. Encoded protein: CAIRSGTGNVNEQFF.

This chain joins TRBV4-1 and TRBJ2-5, with 7 bases that match TRBD2. This CDR3 is built from 14 residues. With 4 bases clipped from V and 2 bases from J, the junction kept 4 bases outside the gene matches. CDR1 is MGHRA and CDR2 is YSYEKL in the germline V gene. CDR3 loop: CASSRTSIQETQYF. The DNA for the CDR3 is TGCGCCAGCAGCCGGACTAGTATACAAGAGACCCAGTACTTC.

The chain joins TRBV28 to TRBJ1-2, with TRBD1 matching 8 bases. Unmatched junction bases numbered 6, after V lost 6 bases and J lost 3 bases. This CDR3 has 14 amino acids. Germline CDR1 reads MDHEN; CDR2 reads SYDVKM. The CDR3 coding sequence is TGTGCCAGCAGCGCAGGGGGCGCGGACTATGGCTACACCTTC. Translation gives CASSAGGADYGYTF.

This clone was observed once. This chain links TRBV2 with TRBJ2-7; weak D call: TRBD1 (6 bases). The ends were cut back, 7 bases at V and 1 base at J, with 11 bases in the middle. The CDR3 totals 13 residues. Germline V gives CDR1 SNHLY, CDR2 FYNNEI. DNA for the CDR3: TGTGCCAGCAATGGAGGACAGTCCTACGAGCAGTACTTC. Its translation: CASNGGQSYEQYF.

V is TRBV5-4 and J is TRBJ1-2; D possibly corresponds to TRBD1 (6 bases). The CDR3 contains 14 residues. The germline gives CDR1 SGHNT, CDR2 YYREEE (reference sequence). The ends were cut back, 4 bases at V and 3 bases at J, with 13 bases in the middle. CDR3 in DNA: TGTGCCAGCAGCGTAAAGGGGGGGTACTATGGCTACACCTTC. Protein: CASSVKGGYYGYTF.

With regard to this clone: A far larger clone is off by one base, so a read error is likely. This chain connects TRBV6-5 to TRBJ2-1; a weak D match, TRBD2 (6 bases). This CDR3 contains 14 residues. Germline CDR1 reads MNHEY; CDR2 reads SVGAGI. The CDR3 bases are TGTGCCAGCAGTTACCACGGGACTTACAGTGAGCAGTTCTTC. Translated: CASSYHGTYSEQFF.

In DNA form, the CDR3 reads TGTGCCAGCACCGCCGGAGTCACCGGGGAGCTGTTTTTT. Translation gives CASTAGVTGELFF. This rearrangement joins TRBV6-4 to TRBJ2-2, with unresolved D. The CDR3 loop spans 13 amino acids. Trimming cost V 7 bases and J 4 bases, with 10 bases left between them. The V gene's germline CDR1 is MRHNA and CDR2 SNTAGT.